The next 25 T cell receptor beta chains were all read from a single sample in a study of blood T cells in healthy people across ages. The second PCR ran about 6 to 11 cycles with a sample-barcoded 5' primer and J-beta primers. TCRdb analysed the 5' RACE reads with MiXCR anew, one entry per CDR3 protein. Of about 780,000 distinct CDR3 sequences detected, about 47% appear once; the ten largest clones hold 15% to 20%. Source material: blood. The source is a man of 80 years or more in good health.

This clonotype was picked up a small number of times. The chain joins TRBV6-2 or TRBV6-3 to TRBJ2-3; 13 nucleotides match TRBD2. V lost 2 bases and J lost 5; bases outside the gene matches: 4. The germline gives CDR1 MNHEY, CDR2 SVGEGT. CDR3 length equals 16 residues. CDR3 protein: CASSYEGLAGIDTQYF. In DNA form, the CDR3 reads TGTGCCAGCAGTTACGAGGGACTAGCGGGGATAGATACGCAGTATTTT.

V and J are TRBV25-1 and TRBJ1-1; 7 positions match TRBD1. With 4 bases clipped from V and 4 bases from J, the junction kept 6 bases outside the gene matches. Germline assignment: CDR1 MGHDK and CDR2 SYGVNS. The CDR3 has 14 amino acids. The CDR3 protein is CASSGRGQRTEAFF. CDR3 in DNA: TGTGCCAGCAGTGGGAGGGGGCAGCGCACTGAAGCTTTCTTT.

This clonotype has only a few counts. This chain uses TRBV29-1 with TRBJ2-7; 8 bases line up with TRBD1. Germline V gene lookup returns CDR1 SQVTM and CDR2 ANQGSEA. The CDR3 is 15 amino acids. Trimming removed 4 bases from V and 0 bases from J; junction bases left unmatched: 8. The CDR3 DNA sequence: TGCAGCGTTGTTCCCGGGACAGGTCCCTCCTACGAGCAGTACTTC. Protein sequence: CSVVPGTGPSYEQYF.

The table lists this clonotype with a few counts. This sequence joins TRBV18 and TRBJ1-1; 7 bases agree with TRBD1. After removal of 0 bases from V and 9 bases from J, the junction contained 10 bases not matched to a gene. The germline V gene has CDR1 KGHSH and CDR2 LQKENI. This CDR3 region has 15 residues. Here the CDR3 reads CASSPPSQGGEKAFF. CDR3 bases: TGTGCCAGCTCACCACCATCGCAGGGGGGGGAAAAAGCTTTCTTT.

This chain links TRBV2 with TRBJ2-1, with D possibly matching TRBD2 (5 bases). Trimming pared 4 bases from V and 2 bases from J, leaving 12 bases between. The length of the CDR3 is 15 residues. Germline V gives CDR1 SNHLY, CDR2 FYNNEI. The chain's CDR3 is CASSVLAVAYNEQFF. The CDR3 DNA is TGTGCCAGCAGTGTGCTAGCTGTAGCCTACAATGAGCAGTTCTTC.

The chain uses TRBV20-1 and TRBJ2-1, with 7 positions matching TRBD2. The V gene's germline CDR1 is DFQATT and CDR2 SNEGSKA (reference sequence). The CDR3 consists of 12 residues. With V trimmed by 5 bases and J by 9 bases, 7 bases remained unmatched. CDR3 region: CSAHAGDGEQFF. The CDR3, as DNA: TGCAGTGCTCATGCGGGAGATGGTGAGCAGTTCTTC.

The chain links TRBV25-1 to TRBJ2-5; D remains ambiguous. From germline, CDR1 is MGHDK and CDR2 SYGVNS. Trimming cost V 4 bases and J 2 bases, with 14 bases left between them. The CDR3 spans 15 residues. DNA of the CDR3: TGTGCCAGCAGTGTCACCGGGCCCTCACAAGAGACCCAGTACTTC. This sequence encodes CASSVTGPSQETQYF.

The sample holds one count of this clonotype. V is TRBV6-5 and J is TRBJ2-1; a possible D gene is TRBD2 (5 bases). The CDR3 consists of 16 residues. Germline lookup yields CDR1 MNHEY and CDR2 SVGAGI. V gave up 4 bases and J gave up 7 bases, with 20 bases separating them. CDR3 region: CASSLASLKIGNEQFF. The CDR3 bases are TGTGCCAGCAGTTTAGCTAGCTTGAAGATCGGGAATGAGCAGTTCTTC.

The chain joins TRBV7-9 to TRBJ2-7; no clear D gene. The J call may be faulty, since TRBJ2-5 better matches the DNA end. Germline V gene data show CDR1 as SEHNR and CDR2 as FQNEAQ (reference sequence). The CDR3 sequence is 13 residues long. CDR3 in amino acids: CASSSGSVETQYF. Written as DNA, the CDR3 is TGTGCCAGCAGCTCGGGTTCCGTCGAGACCCAGTACTTC.

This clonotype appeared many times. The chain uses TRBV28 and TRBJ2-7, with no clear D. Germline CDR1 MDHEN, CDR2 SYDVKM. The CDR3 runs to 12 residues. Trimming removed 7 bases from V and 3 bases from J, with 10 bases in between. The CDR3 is CASTYDNYEQYF. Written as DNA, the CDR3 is TGTGCCAGCACCTACGATAACTACGAGCAGTACTTC.

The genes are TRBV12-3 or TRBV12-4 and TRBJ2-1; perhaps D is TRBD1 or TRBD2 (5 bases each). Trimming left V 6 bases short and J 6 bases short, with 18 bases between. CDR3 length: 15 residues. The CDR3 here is CASRSGTRPGNEQFF. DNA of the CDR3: TGTGCCAGCAGGTCTGGGACCCGGCCCGGCAATGAGCAGTTCTTC.

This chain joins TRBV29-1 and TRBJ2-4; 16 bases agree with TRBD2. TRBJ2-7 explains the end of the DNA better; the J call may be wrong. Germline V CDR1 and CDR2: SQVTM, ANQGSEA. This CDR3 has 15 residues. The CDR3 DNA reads TGCAGCGGGGGGACTAGCGGGAGGGCCCAAAACGAGCAGTACTTC. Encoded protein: CSGGTSGRAQNEQYF.

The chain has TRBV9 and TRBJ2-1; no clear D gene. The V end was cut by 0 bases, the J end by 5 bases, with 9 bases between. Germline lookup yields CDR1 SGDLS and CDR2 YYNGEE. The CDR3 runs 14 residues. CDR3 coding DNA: TGTGCCAGCAGCGTAGCTCTAGGTAACAATGAGCAGTTCTTC. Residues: CASSVALGNNEQFF.

The CDR3 protein is CASSSNEEYRGPRPQHF. The CDR3 bases are TGTGCCAGCAGTTCTAATGAAGAATACAGGGGGCCTCGGCCCCAGCATTTT. V is TRBV28 and J is TRBJ1-5, with 9 positions matching TRBD1. Germline CDR1 and CDR2: MDHEN and SYDVKM. The trim removed 4 bases at V and 9 bases at J, leaving 16 bases unmatched. This CDR3 has 17 residues.

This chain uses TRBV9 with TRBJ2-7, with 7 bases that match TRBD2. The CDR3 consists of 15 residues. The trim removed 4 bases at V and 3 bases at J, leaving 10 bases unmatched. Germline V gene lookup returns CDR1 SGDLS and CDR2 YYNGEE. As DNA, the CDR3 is TGTGCCAGCAGCCAGTCCGGGAGGCGGATCTACGAGCAGTACTTC. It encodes CASSQSGRRIYEQYF.

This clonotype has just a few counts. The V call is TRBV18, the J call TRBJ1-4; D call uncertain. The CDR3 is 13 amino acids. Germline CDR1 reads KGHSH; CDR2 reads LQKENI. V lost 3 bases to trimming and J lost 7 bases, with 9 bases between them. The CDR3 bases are TGTGCCAGCTCACCGACGACCAGTGAAAAACTGTTTTTT. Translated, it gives CASSPTTSEKLFF. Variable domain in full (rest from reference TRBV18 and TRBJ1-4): NAGVMQNPRHLVRRRGQEARLRCSPMKGHSHVYWYRQLPEEGLKFMVYLQKENIIDESGMPKERFSAEFPKEGPSILRIQQVVRGDSAAYFCASSPTTSEKLFFGSGTQLSVL.

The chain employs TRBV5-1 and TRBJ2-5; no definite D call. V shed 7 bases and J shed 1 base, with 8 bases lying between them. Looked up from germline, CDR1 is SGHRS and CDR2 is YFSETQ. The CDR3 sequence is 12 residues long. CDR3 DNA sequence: TGCGCCAGCTGCGATCTCCAAGAGACCCAGTACTTC. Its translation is CASCDLQETQYF.

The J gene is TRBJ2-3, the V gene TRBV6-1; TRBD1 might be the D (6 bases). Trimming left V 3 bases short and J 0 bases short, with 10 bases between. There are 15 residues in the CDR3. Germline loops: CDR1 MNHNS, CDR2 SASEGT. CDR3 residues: CASSEAGASTDTQYF. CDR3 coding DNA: TGTGCCAGCAGTGAGGCAGGGGCTAGCACAGATACGCAGTATTTT.

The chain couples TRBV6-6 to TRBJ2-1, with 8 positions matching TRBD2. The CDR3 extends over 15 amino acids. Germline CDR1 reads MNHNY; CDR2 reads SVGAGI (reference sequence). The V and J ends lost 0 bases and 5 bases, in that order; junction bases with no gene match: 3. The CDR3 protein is CASSYSTSANNEQFF. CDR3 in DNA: TGTGCCAGCAGTTACTCGACTAGCGCCAACAATGAGCAGTTCTTC.

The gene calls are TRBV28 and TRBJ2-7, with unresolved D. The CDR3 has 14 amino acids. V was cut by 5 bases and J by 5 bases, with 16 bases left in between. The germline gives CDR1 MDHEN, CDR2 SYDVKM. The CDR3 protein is CASSATRASDEQYF. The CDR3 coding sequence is TGTGCCAGCAGTGCCACAAGGGCAAGCGACGAGCAGTACTTC.

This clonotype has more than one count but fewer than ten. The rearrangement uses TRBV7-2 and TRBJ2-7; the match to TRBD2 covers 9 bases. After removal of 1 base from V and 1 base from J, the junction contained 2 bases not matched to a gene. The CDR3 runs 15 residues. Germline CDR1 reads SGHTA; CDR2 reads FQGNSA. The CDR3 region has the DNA TGTGCCAGCAGCTTAGTTGGACTAGCGTCCTACGAGCAGTACTTC. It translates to CASSLVGLASYEQYF.

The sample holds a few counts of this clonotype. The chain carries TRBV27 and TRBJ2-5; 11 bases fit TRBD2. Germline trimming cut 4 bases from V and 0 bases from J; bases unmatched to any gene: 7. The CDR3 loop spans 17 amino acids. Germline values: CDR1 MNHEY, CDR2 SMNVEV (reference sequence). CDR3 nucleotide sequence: TGTGCCAGCAGTTCCCTCCCGACTAGCGGGGACCAAGAGACCCAGTACTTC. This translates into CASSSLPTSGDQETQYF.

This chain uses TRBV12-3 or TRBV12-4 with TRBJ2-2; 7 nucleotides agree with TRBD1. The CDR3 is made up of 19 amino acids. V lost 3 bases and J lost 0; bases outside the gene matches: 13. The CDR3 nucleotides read TGTGCCAGCAGTTTTATATTGGACAGGCAGTTTTCGAACACCGGGGAGCTGTTTTTT. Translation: CASSFILDRQFSNTGELFF.

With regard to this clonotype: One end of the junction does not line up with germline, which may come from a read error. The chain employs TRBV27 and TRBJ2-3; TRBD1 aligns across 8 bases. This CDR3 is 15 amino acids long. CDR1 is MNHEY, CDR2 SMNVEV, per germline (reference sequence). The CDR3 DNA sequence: TGTGCCAGCAGTTTCATACAGGGGGTGGCAGATGCGCAGTATTTT. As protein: CASSFIQGVADAQYF.

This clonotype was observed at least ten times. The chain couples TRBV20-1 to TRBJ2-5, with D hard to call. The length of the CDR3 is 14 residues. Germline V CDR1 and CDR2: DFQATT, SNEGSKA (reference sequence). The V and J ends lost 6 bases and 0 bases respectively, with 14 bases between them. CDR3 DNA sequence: TGCAGTGCCAGAAGTGACCGGGACCAAGAGACCCAGTACTTC. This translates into CSARSDRDQETQYF.